The 23 T cell receptor beta chains listed next were all sequenced from one sample in a study of blood T cell repertoires in COVID-19. Here immunoSEQ multiplex PCR was the method, and the copy in TCRdb shows in-frame clones only, minus some. The table shows around 100,000 clones, with over 75% occurring only once. Sequencing was done on a sample of peripheral blood. These receptors were obtained from a human donor in a cohort sampled during active or convalescent COVID-19.

On this clone: Other DNA sequences from this sample encode an identical CDR3 as well. The chain carries TRBV19 and TRBJ1-3; TRBD1 might be the D (5 bases). The CDR3 is 14 amino acids. Germline-derived CDR1 and CDR2 are LNHDA and SQIVND (reference sequence). Trimming cost V 3 bases and J 0 bases, with 6 bases left between them. The CDR3 sequence: CASSIDSSGNTIYF. The CDR3 bases are TGTGCCAGTAGTATCGACAGCTCTGGAAACACCATATATTTT.

V is TRBV19 and J is TRBJ1-6, with a tentative D call TRBD1 (6 bases). The V end lost 7 bases, the J end lost 5 bases, and 9 bases lay between the germline ends. CDR1 is LNHDA and CDR2 is SQIVND in the germline V gene (reference sequence). The CDR3 is 13 residues long. CDR3 loop: CASIPGDNSPLHF. The DNA for the CDR3 is TGTGCCAGTATCCCAGGGGATAATTCACCCCTCCACTTT.

This clone has just one count. This chain uses TRBV23-1 with TRBJ1-2; the D gene is possibly TRBD1 (6 bases). TRBV23-1 is placed among ORFs of uncertain function. Trimming cost V 7 bases and J 7 bases, with 19 bases left between them. The CDR3 is made up of 14 amino acids. The CDR3 protein is CASTQGNRAVGYTF. In DNA, the CDR3 is TGCGCCAGCACCCAAGGGAACAGGGCGGTTGGCTACACCTTC.

The chain combines TRBV11-3 with TRBJ2-2, with 12 bases identical to TRBD1. The CDR3 is made up of 15 amino acids. Germline V gene data show CDR1 as SGHNT and CDR2 as YENEEA. The V and J ends lost 3 bases and 6 bases, in that order; junction bases with no gene match: 2. CDR3 amino acids: CASSLGQGAAGELFF. The DNA of the CDR3 is TGTGCCAGCAGCTTGGGACAGGGGGCAGCCGGGGAGCTGTTTTTT.

The chain combines TRBV18 with TRBJ1-1; D ambiguous. This CDR3 has 14 residues. Germline V gene data show CDR1 as KGHSH and CDR2 as LQKENI. Trimming left V 3 bases short and J 4 bases short, with 12 bases between. The CDR3 sequence: CASSPFRVPTEAFF. CDR3 in DNA: TGTGCCAGCTCACCTTTCCGGGTCCCCACTGAAGCTTTCTTT.

The genes are TRBV2 and TRBJ1-5; 7 nucleotides agree with TRBD1. J lost 8 bases, V lost 3 bases, and 10 bases had no gene match. CDR1 is SNHLY, CDR2 FYNNEI, per germline. There are 15 residues in the CDR3. The CDR3 loop reads CASSDGRGRIEPQHF. DNA of the CDR3: TGTGCCAGCAGTGACGGCAGGGGGAGGATCGAGCCCCAGCATTTT.

This chain connects TRBV18 to TRBJ2-4, with TRBD1 as a possible D gene (6 bases). The V gene's germline CDR1 is KGHSH and CDR2 LQKENI. V was shortened by 2 bases and J by 7 bases, with 12 bases between the two germline ends. CDR3 length equals 14 residues. CDR3 sequence reads: CASSPDAGVNIQYF. The CDR3 DNA sequence: TGTGCCAGCTCACCAGACGCAGGGGTGAACATTCAGTACTTC. The full variable domain, rest sourced from reference TRBV18 and TRBJ2-4, is NAGVMQNPRHLVRRRGQEARLRCSPMKGHSHVYWYRQLPEEGLKFMVYLQKENIIDESGMPKERFSAEFPKEGPSILRIQQVVRGDSAAYFCASSPDAGVNIQYFGAGTRLSVL.

Here the CDR3 reads CASSPWSSDSYNEQFF. In DNA, the CDR3 is TGTGCCAGCAGCCCATGGTCGAGCGACTCCTACAATGAGCAGTTCTTC. The rearrangement links TRBV9 to TRBJ2-1; D uncertain. CDR3 length: 16 residues. V was shortened by 4 bases and J by 0 bases, with 14 bases between the two germline ends. Germline CDR1 reads SGDLS; CDR2 reads YYNGEE. Together with reference TRBV9 and TRBJ2-1, the CDR3 gives the full variable domain: DSGVTQTPKHLITATGQRVTLRCSPRSGDLSVYWYQQSLDQGLQFLIQYYNGEERAKGNILERFSAQQFPDLHSELNLSSLELGDSALYFCASSPWSSDSYNEQFFGPGTRLTVL.

The chain carries TRBV9 and TRBJ1-6, with 7 nucleotides matching TRBD1. V shed 3 bases and J 7 bases; nucleotides not matched to a gene: 7. CDR1 SGDLS and CDR2 YYNGEE come from the germline V gene. This CDR3 has 15 amino acids. The CDR3 is CASSATGDWNSPLHF. CDR3 nucleotide sequence: TGTGCCAGCAGCGCCACAGGGGATTGGAATTCACCCCTCCACTTT.

The chain carries TRBV6-1 and TRBJ2-1, with D possibly matching TRBD2 (5 bases). Deletions cut 1 base from V and 6 bases from J, with 19 bases between. The CDR3 is 17 amino acids. Germline V CDR1 and CDR2: MNHNS, SASEGT. CDR3 coding DNA: TGTGCCAGCAGTGAAGGACGGTCAATGCGGGTCCCCAATGAGCAGTTCTTC. Translating gives CASSEGRSMRVPNEQFF.

The J gene is TRBJ1-5, the V gene TRBV15; 7 bases line up with TRBD1. The CDR3 has 16 amino acids. Germline V gives CDR1 LNHNV, CDR2 YYDKDF (reference sequence). V dropped 0 bases and J dropped 3; count of bases not matched to a gene: 5. The DNA for the CDR3 is TGTGCCACCAGCAGAGAGGGGACAGCTTTCAATCAGCCCCAGCATTTT. This gives the protein CATSREGTAFNQPQHF.

The chain is built from TRBV7-3 and TRBJ1-2, with 12 bases identical to TRBD1. The CDR3 is made up of 14 amino acids. The V segment lost 4 bases and the J segment 8 bases; nucleotides outside the gene matches: 5. Germline lookup yields CDR1 SGHTA and CDR2 FQGTGA. The CDR3 region has the DNA TGTGCCAGCAGCTCTCCCGGGACAGGGGGCGGCTACACCTTC. This codes for CASSSPGTGGGYTF.

V and J are TRBV6-1 and TRBJ1-1; maybe TRBD1 (5 bases). V shed 8 bases and J shed 5 bases, with 12 bases lying between them. Germline V lookup: CDR1 MNHNS, CDR2 SASEGT. The CDR3 runs to 12 residues. The CDR3 DNA reads as TGTGCCAGCGCCACCCAGGGAACTGAAGCTTTCTTT. It is translated as CASATQGTEAFF.

V usage is TRBV24-1 and J usage is TRBJ2-7; D gene uncertain. The V end lost 4 bases, the J end lost 0 bases, and 6 bases lay between the germline ends. CDR3 length: 13 residues. Germline loops: CDR1 KGHDR, CDR2 SFDVKD. The chain's CDR3 is CATSDQDSYEQYF. The DNA for the CDR3 is TGTGCCACCAGTGACCAGGACTCCTACGAGCAGTACTTC.

The chain links TRBV6-5 to TRBJ2-3; the D is unclear. With 7 bases removed from V and 0 bases from J, the gap between germline ends came to 14 bases. The germline V gene encodes CDR1 MNHEY and CDR2 SVGAGI. CDR3 length equals 15 residues. CDR3 nucleotide sequence: TGTGCCAGCACACGCGTAGGCGGTAGCACAGATACGCAGTATTTT. Its protein is CASTRVGGSTDTQYF.

The V call is TRBV28, the J call TRBJ2-3; 7 bases agree with TRBD2. J was trimmed by 0 bases and V by 2 bases; bases with no gene match: 2. The germline gives CDR1 MDHEN, CDR2 SYDVKM. The CDR3 has 15 amino acids. The CDR3 protein is CASSLSGTSTDTQYF. Here the CDR3 DNA reads TGTGCCAGCAGTTTAAGCGGGACTAGCACAGATACGCAGTATTTT. The full variable domain, its missing parts supplied by reference TRBV28 and TRBJ2-3, is DVKVTQSSRYLVKRTGEKVFLECVQDMDHENMFWYRQDPGLGLRLIYFSYDVKMKEKGDIPEGYSVSREKKERFSLILESASTNQTSMYLCASSLSGTSTDTQYFGPGTRLTVL.

The gene calls are TRBV6-6 and TRBJ1-6, with D unclear. The CDR3 has 14 residues. Germline V gene lookup returns CDR1 MNHNY and CDR2 SVGAGI (reference sequence). Trimming left V 6 bases short and J 8 bases short, with 14 bases between. The CDR3 is CASSSFGLDSPLHF. In DNA form, the CDR3 reads TGTGCCAGCAGCTCTTTCGGGTTGGATTCACCCCTCCACTTT.

The J gene is TRBJ2-2, the V gene TRBV13; 8 positions match TRBD2. CDR1 is PRHDT and CDR2 is FYEKMQ in the germline V gene (reference sequence). Trimming at V came to 6 bases and at J to 5 bases, leaving 14 bases not matched to a gene. The CDR3 extends over 17 amino acids. This CDR3 is CASSTGGAPPVTGELFF. Written as DNA, the CDR3 is TGTGCCAGCAGTACGGGGGGGGCCCCTCCGGTAACCGGGGAGCTGTTTTTT.

This clone was observed once. This CDR3 reads CASSYSRNYGYTF. CDR3 DNA sequence: TGTGCCAGCAGTTACAGCCGGAACTATGGCTACACCTTC. The chain recombines TRBV6-5 with TRBJ1-2; D not certain. The CDR3 is 13 amino acids. V was clipped by 2 bases and J by 2 bases, with 6 bases between them. Looked up from germline, CDR1 is MNHEY and CDR2 is SVGAGI.

This clone was recorded a few times. This chain links TRBV19 with TRBJ1-2, with TRBD1 matching over 7 bases. Germline V gives CDR1 LNHDA, CDR2 SQIVND (reference sequence). The CDR3 loop spans 14 amino acids. The ends lost 6 bases at V and 5 bases at J; junction bases unmatched: 9. The CDR3 bases are TGTGCCAGTAGCACCTCGGGACAGTCGTATGGCTACACCTTC. As protein: CASSTSGQSYGYTF.

A few counts support this clone. The V gene is TRBV5-6, the J gene TRBJ1-2, with D maybe TRBD1 (5 bases). V was trimmed by 4 bases and J by 2 bases, leaving 21 bases between them. The CDR3 sequence is 17 residues long. Germline V gene lookup returns CDR1 SGHDT and CDR2 YYEEEE. CDR3 sequence reads: CASSPRLARGANYGYTF. CDR3 in DNA: TGTGCCAGCAGCCCCCGGCTCGCGCGCGGGGCCAACTATGGCTACACCTTC.

The chain couples TRBV6-1 to TRBJ1-2; weak D call: TRBD1 (5 bases). V was trimmed by 5 bases and J by 5 bases, leaving 15 bases between them. This CDR3 is 14 amino acids long. Germline V gene data show CDR1 as MNHNS and CDR2 as SASEGT. The CDR3 protein is CASSTSLTEYGYTF. CDR3 DNA: TGTGCCAGCAGTACCTCATTGACAGAGTATGGCTACACCTTC.

The V gene is TRBV11-3, the J gene TRBJ1-2, with 7 bases lining up with TRBD1. There are 14 residues in the CDR3. Trimming took 5 bases from V and 4 from J; bases not matched to a gene: 7. Germline values: CDR1 SGHNT, CDR2 YENEEA. CDR3 coding DNA: TGTGCCAGCAGCGGACAGGCGGAAACCTATGGCTACACCTTC. As protein: CASSGQAETYGYTF.